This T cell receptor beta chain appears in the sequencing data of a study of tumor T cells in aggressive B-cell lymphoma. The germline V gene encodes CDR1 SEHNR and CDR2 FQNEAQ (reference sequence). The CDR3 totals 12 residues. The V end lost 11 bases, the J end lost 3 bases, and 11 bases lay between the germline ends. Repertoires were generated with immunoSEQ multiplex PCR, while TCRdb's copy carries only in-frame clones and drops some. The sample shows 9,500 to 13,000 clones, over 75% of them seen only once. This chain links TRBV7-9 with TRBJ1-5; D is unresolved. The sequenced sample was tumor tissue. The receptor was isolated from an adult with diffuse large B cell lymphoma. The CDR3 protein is CAVQNYNQPQHF. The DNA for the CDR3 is TGTGCCGTACAAAACTACAATCAGCCCCAGCATTTT.